This T cell receptor (beta chain) was recovered during a study of T-cell reconstitution after alpha-beta-depleted transplantation in children. The CDR3 sequence is 12 residues long. Germline values: CDR1 DFQATT, CDR2 SNEGSKA (reference sequence). Between the trimmed V and J ends, which lost 3 bases and 4 bases, there was a span of 8 bases. TCRbeta library construction was performed incorporating unique molecular identifiers. MiXCR, applied by TCRdb to the PCR reads, yields one record per CDR3 protein. The table has hundreds of thousands of distinct CDR3 sequences, roughly 15% seen once. This clonotype was observed many times.

The rearrangement uses TRBV20-1 and TRBJ2-3; TRBD2 might be the D (5 bases). The sample in question was PBMCs from the stem cell graft donor, obtained from the stem cell graft. The clonotype comes from a human donor who donated a stem cell graft to a child with acute myeloid leukemia. The CDR3 spells CSARMDSDTQYF. CDR3 bases: TGCAGTGCTAGGATGGACTCAGATACGCAGTATTTT.